This entry lists 27 T cell receptor beta chains sequenced from one sample in a study of control samples from healthy donors and cancer patients. Profiling relied on immunoSEQ multiplex PCR, and the TCRdb table lists in-frame clones only, not all of them. The sample shows under 100,000 clones, approximately 90% of them seen only once. Input material: blood. These receptor sequences come from a woman in her sixties or seventies in good health.

The chain has TRBV6-6 and TRBJ1-1, with D tentatively TRBD1 (5 bases). Germline CDR1 is MNHNY and CDR2 is SVGAGI (reference sequence). V lost 6 bases and J 1 base, leaving 12 bases between the germline ends. The CDR3 has 14 residues. The CDR3 spells CASSITQGNTEAFF. CDR3 coding DNA: TGTGCCAGCAGCATTACCCAGGGGAACACTGAAGCTTTCTTT.

The J gene is TRBJ2-5, the V gene TRBV18; D ambiguous. Germline CDR1 and CDR2: KGHSH and LQKENI. V lost 3 bases and J lost 5, with 10 bases in between. There are 13 residues in the CDR3. CDR3 sequence: CASSPDIGETQYF. In nucleotides, the CDR3 is TGTGCCAGCTCACCCGATATTGGGGAGACCCAGTACTTC.

This rearrangement joins TRBV5-1 to TRBJ2-5; TRBD1 matches at 11 bases. CDR1 SGHRS and CDR2 YFSETQ come from the germline V gene. The V segment lost 3 bases and the J segment 3 bases; nucleotides outside the gene matches: 7. The CDR3 covers 16 residues. Here the CDR3 reads CASSWTGGLSEETQYF. CDR3 DNA: TGCGCCAGCAGCTGGACAGGGGGCCTGTCGGAAGAGACCCAGTACTTC.

This clone appeared once. The V and J genes are TRBV5-5 and TRBJ2-1; no reliable D call. Trimming cost V 0 bases and J 4 bases, with 5 bases left between them. The length of the CDR3 is 13 residues. The germline V gene has CDR1 SGHKS and CDR2 YYEKEE (reference sequence). The chain's CDR3 is CASSLAVYNEQFF. CDR3 DNA: TGTGCCAGCAGCTTGGCCGTATACAATGAGCAGTTCTTC.

The gene calls are TRBV5-1 and TRBJ2-7; D unclear. Trimming removed 4 bases from V and 2 bases from J, with 13 bases in between. The germline gives CDR1 SGHRS, CDR2 YFSETQ. The CDR3 length is 14 residues. CDR3 DNA: TGCGCCAGCAGCCATAACTCCGAGGCCTACGAGCAGTACTTC. Protein: CASSHNSEAYEQYF.

The chain employs TRBV6-9 and TRBJ2-3; D is unresolved. The CDR3 runs to 18 residues. The V end lost 3 bases, the J end lost 4 bases, and 23 bases lay between the germline ends. Germline V gene lookup returns CDR1 MNHGY and CDR2 SVAAGI. The CDR3 spells CASSYPLLSGNNPDTQYF. The CDR3 DNA reads TGTGCCAGCAGTTACCCCCTTCTTTCCGGAAATAACCCAGATACGCAGTATTTT.

This clone appeared a single time. The sample contains more than one DNA sequence encoding this CDR3. This chain links TRBV7-2 with TRBJ1-1, with D possibly TRBD1 on 5 matching bases. The CDR3 is 15 residues long. CDR1 is SGHTA, CDR2 FQGNSA, per germline. V lost 0 bases and J 1 base, leaving 9 bases between the germline ends. The CDR3, as DNA: TGTGCCAGCAGCTTAGCGGGGACGGCGAACACTGAAGCTTTCTTT. Its translation is CASSLAGTANTEAFF.

The chain couples TRBV18 to TRBJ1-2; TRBD1 agrees at 8 bases. Germline-derived CDR1 and CDR2 are KGHSH and LQKENI. V gave up 3 bases and J gave up 6 bases; unmatched junction bases: 6. The CDR3 contains 14 residues. As DNA, the CDR3 is TGTGCCAGCTCACCTAATGGACAGGGTGATGGCTACACCTTC. It encodes CASSPNGQGDGYTF.

This clone was seen only a few times. The chain carries TRBV3-1 (or the pseudogene TRBV3-2) and TRBJ1-1, with a tentative D call TRBD1 (5 bases). The V end was cut by 4 bases, the J end by 8 bases, with 14 bases between. The germline V gene encodes CDR1 LGHDT and CDR2 YNNKEL (reference sequence). This CDR3 is built from 13 residues. The CDR3, as DNA: TGTGCCAGCAGCCCAACAGGCATAGGGGAAGCTTTCTTT. This codes for CASSPTGIGEAFF.

This rearrangement joins TRBV24-1 to TRBJ1-3; the D gene is possibly TRBD1 (6 bases). CDR1 KGHDR and CDR2 SFDVKD come from the germline V gene. There are 15 residues in the CDR3. The ends were cut back, 8 bases at V and 0 bases at J, with 13 bases in the middle. The CDR3 is CATISGGPSGNTIYF. CDR3 nucleotides: TGTGCCACCATCTCCGGGGGCCCCTCTGGAAACACCATATATTTT.

This clone was picked up one time. The chain has TRBV7-8 and TRBJ1-2, with D perhaps TRBD1 (5 bases). V was shortened by 5 bases and J by 2 bases, with 15 bases between the two germline ends. CDR1 is SGHVS and CDR2 is FQNEAQ in the germline V gene. The CDR3 length is 15 residues. The CDR3 DNA reads as TGTGCCAGCAGCCCTCATCCCGACAGCAACTATGGCTACACCTTC. Translated: CASSPHPDSNYGYTF.

The chain is built from TRBV7-9 and TRBJ2-3; 11 positions agree with TRBD2. J gave up 2 bases and V 5 bases, and 6 bases lay outside the gene matches. This CDR3 region has 16 residues. Germline V gives CDR1 SEHNR, CDR2 FQNEAQ (reference sequence). CDR3: CASSDLAGGDTDTQYF. CDR3 nucleotides: TGTGCCAGCAGCGATCTAGCGGGGGGAGACACAGATACGCAGTATTTT.

The chain uses TRBV27 and TRBJ1-1, with D perhaps TRBD1 (6 bases). CDR1 MNHEY and CDR2 SMNVEV come from the germline V gene (reference sequence). The CDR3 covers 16 residues. Deletions cut 6 bases from V and 1 base from J, with 18 bases between. The DNA for the CDR3 is TGTGCCAGCAGGGATGGGGGGCGGACAACGAACACTGAAGCTTTCTTT. It translates to CASRDGGRTTNTEAFF.

The chain employs TRBV2 and TRBJ1-2; 7 bases match TRBD1. This CDR3 spans 14 amino acids. The V gene end was trimmed by 7 bases and the J gene end by 0 bases; junction bases not matched to a gene: 5. Germline CDR1 SNHLY, CDR2 FYNNEI. The DNA for the CDR3 is TGTGCCAGCAATCGGGACAGAGCTAACTATGGCTACACCTTC. Protein: CASNRDRANYGYTF.

This chain links TRBV2 with TRBJ1-1; weak D call: TRBD1 (5 bases). The ends were cut back, 7 bases at V and 5 bases at J, with 11 bases in the middle. This CDR3 has 12 residues. Germline V lookup: CDR1 SNHLY, CDR2 FYNNEI. This chain's CDR3 is CASNWGDTEAFF. In nucleotides, the CDR3 is TGTGCCAGCAATTGGGGGGATACTGAAGCTTTCTTT.

The chain couples TRBV28 to TRBJ1-1; tentatively, D is TRBD1 (6 bases). Germline V gene sequence: CDR1 MDHEN, CDR2 SYDVKM. CDR3 length: 15 residues. Between the trimmed V and J ends, which lost 4 bases and 1 base, there was a span of 13 bases. CDR3 bases: TGTGCCAGCAGTTCACCGGGACAAAGGAACACTGAAGCTTTCTTT. Its protein is CASSSPGQRNTEAFF. The variable domain in full, completed from reference TRBV28 and TRBJ1-1, reads DVKVTQSSRYLVKRTGEKVFLECVQDMDHENMFWYRQDPGLGLRLIYFSYDVKMKEKGDIPEGYSVSREKKERFSLILESASTNQTSMYLCASSSPGQRNTEAFFGQGTRLTVV.

CDR3 amino acids: CASGQGAGETQYF. The CDR3 DNA is TGTGCCAGCGGACAAGGAGCGGGAGAGACCCAGTACTTC. The chain carries TRBV7-8 and TRBJ2-5, with D possibly being TRBD2 (6 bases). Trimming removed 8 bases from V and 4 bases from J, with 14 bases in between. This CDR3 spans 13 amino acids. Germline CDR1 is SGHVS and CDR2 is FQNEAQ.

CDR3 sequence reads: CATSAGTANTEAFF. The CDR3 nucleotides are TGTGCCACCAGTGCCGGGACAGCCAACACTGAAGCTTTCTTT. The chain has TRBV24-1 and TRBJ1-1; 7 bases fit TRBD1. CDR3 length: 14 residues. Unmatched junction bases numbered 4, after V lost 5 bases and J lost 2 bases. Germline CDR1 reads KGHDR; CDR2 reads SFDVKD.

As DNA, the CDR3 is TGTGCCAGCAGCAAAGACGTTCGACAGCTGACTATGGAGCAGTACTTC. This sequence encodes CASSKDVRQLTMEQYF. This chain connects TRBV21-1 to TRBJ2-7. TRBV21-1 is assigned pseudogene status. The CDR3 is made up of 16 amino acids.

Of note for this clone: Other DNA sequences in this specimen translate into the identical CDR3. The V gene is TRBV6-5, the J gene TRBJ2-4, with 10 bases matching TRBD1. Germline V gene lookup returns CDR1 MNHEY and CDR2 SVGAGI. The CDR3 has 15 residues. Unmatched junction bases numbered 5, after V lost 4 bases and J lost 5 bases. CDR3 residues: CASSSPGQGQNIQYF. The CDR3 region has the DNA TGTGCCAGCAGTTCCCCGGGACAGGGGCAAAACATTCAGTACTTC.

The rearrangement joins TRBV7-9 to TRBJ2-3; D is undetermined. This CDR3 contains 12 residues. Germline CDR1 is SEHNR and CDR2 is FQNEAQ (reference sequence). V gave up 5 bases and J gave up 4 bases, with 7 bases separating them. The DNA of the CDR3 is TGTGCCAGCAGCCGCTTGGCAGATACGCAGTATTTT. Translating it yields CASSRLADTQYF.

The chain links TRBV2 to TRBJ2-2, with TRBD2 matching 7 bases. The CDR3 sequence is 14 residues long. In germline, CDR1 is SNHLY, CDR2 FYNNEI. Trimming at V came to 6 bases and at J to 4 bases, leaving 5 bases not matched to a gene. This CDR3 reads CASSPRTSTGELFF. Here the CDR3 DNA reads TGTGCCAGCAGCCCCAGGACTAGCACCGGGGAGCTGTTTTTT.

V usage is TRBV18 and J usage is TRBJ2-5; D not certain. Germline V gives CDR1 KGHSH, CDR2 LQKENI. This CDR3 is built from 13 residues. Trimming took off 4 bases at V and 1 base at J, with 7 bases between the two ends. The CDR3 sequence: CASSQTAQETQYF. The CDR3 region has the DNA TGTGCCAGCTCACAGACGGCCCAAGAGACCCAGTACTTC.

The chain links TRBV14 to TRBJ1-1; possible D gene TRBD1, 6 bases. CDR1 and CDR2 from the germline V gene are SGHDN and FVKESK. V lost 0 bases and J lost 9, with 8 bases in between. The CDR3 consists of 12 residues. CDR3 in amino acids: CASSQETGKAFF. CDR3 coding DNA: TGTGCCAGCAGCCAAGAAACAGGGAAAGCTTTCTTT. The full variable domain, its missing parts supplied by reference TRBV14 and TRBJ1-1, is EAGVTQFPSHSVIEKGQTVTLRCDPISGHDNLYWYRRVMGKEIKFLLHFVKESKQDESGMPNNRFLAERTGGTYSTLKVQPAELEDSGVYFCASSQETGKAFFGQGTRLTVV.

The rearrangement links TRBV29-1 to TRBJ1-5; unclear D gene. Germline lookup yields CDR1 SQVTM and CDR2 ANQGSEA. The V end lost 4 bases, the J end lost 0 bases, and 10 bases lay between the germline ends. CDR3 length: 14 amino acids. CDR3 sequence reads: CSVAMGNSNQPQHF. The CDR3 DNA is TGCAGCGTTGCGATGGGGAATAGCAATCAGCCCCAGCATTTT.

The V and J genes are TRBV27 and TRBJ2-7; 8 nucleotides match TRBD2. Germline CDR1 reads MNHEY; CDR2 reads SMNVEV (reference sequence). The CDR3 is 15 residues long. Trimming removed 5 bases from V and 0 bases from J; junction bases left unmatched: 6. Written as DNA, the CDR3 is TGTGCCAGCAGTCGCAGACTAGCGCCCTCCTACGAGCAGTACTTC. Protein sequence: CASSRRLAPSYEQYF.

The V call is TRBV5-1, the J call TRBJ1-1, with 8 bases lining up with TRBD1. This CDR3 has 16 amino acids. J was trimmed by 7 bases and V by 4 bases; bases with no gene match: 15. Germline CDR1 SGHRS, CDR2 YFSETQ. The CDR3 DNA sequence: TGCGCCAGCAGCCTGACAGGGGCCCCCCTTAACGGTGAAGCTTTCTTT. This encodes CASSLTGAPLNGEAFF.